Below are 20 T cell receptor beta chains sequenced from a single sample in a study of CD8+ T cells in alopecia areata. RNA was isolated and reverse transcribed to cDNA, the sequencing template. Profiling relied on immunoSEQ multiplex PCR, and the TCRdb table lists in-frame clones only, not all of them. In the table there are 200,000 or so clones, roughly 60% of which are singletons. The treatment was: oral pan-JAK inhibitor, 5-10 mg twice daily. Sample: CD4+ T cells sorted from blood, taken at week 24, from a patient treated with tofacitinib. The receptors come from a human donor with alopecia areata.

This rearrangement joins TRBV19 to TRBJ1-2; D is unclear. The V and J ends lost 7 bases and 7 bases respectively, with 7 bases between them. The CDR3 has 10 amino acids. CDR1 and CDR2 (germline): LNHDA, SQIVND (reference sequence). The CDR3 spells CASMRAGYTF. The CDR3 coding sequence is TGTGCCAGTATGCGGGCTGGCTACACCTTC. The entire variable domain, with the rest obtained from reference TRBV19 and TRBJ1-2, is as follows: DGGITQSPKYLFRKEGQNVTLSCEQNLNHDAMYWYRQDPGQGLRLIYYSQIVNDFQKGDIAEGYSVSREKKESFPLTVTSAQKNPTAFYLCASMRAGYTFGSGTRLTVV.

This clone was seen a few times. The genes are TRBV7-2 and TRBJ2-7; D not certain. The CDR3 covers 13 residues. V lost 3 bases and J lost 4, with 10 bases in between. Looked up from germline, CDR1 is SGHTA and CDR2 is FQGNSA. CDR3 residues: CASSFTGYYEQYF. For the CDR3, the DNA is TGTGCCAGCAGCTTCACCGGGTATTACGAGCAGTACTTC. Together with reference TRBV7-2 and TRBJ2-7, the CDR3 gives the full variable domain: GAGVSQSPSNKVTEKGKDVELRCDPISGHTALYWYRQSLGQGLEFLIYFQGNSAPDKSGLPSDRFSAERTGGSVSTLTIQRTQQEDSAVYLCASSFTGYYEQYFGPGTRLTVT.

The chain combines TRBV5-1 with TRBJ2-1; D call uncertain. V was trimmed by 5 bases and J by 9 bases, leaving 9 bases between them. The CDR3 extends over 11 amino acids. CDR1 is SGHRS, CDR2 YFSETQ, per germline. The CDR3 sequence: CASRIEVEQFF. The CDR3 DNA follows: TGCGCCAGCAGGATAGAGGTTGAGCAGTTCTTC.

This chain uses TRBV7-2 with TRBJ2-7, with 7 bases aligning to TRBD2. Germline values: CDR1 SGHTA, CDR2 FQGNSA. V lost 2 bases and J lost 12; bases outside the gene matches: 10. The CDR3 contains 13 residues. The CDR3 DNA sequence: TGTGCCAGCAGCTTATCCAGTACGGCTAGCGGGTACTTC. The encoded protein is CASSLSSTASGYF.

The V call is TRBV7-9, the J call TRBJ1-4; D unresolved. V lost 1 base, J lost 7 bases, and 13 bases lay in between. Germline CDR1 and CDR2: SEHNR and FQNEAQ (reference sequence). The CDR3 extends over 15 amino acids. This chain's CDR3 is CASSLVRLEGEKLFF. For the CDR3, the DNA is TGTGCCAGCAGCTTAGTAAGGTTGGAAGGTGAAAAACTGTTTTTT.

This clone was seen more than once but under ten times. The chain joins TRBV7-9 to TRBJ2-1, with TRBD1 matching over 11 bases. This CDR3 comprises 16 residues. Per the germline V gene, CDR1 is SEHNR and CDR2 is FQNEAQ (reference sequence). The V gene end was trimmed by 8 bases and the J gene end by 6 bases; junction bases not matched to a gene: 12. Here the CDR3 reads CASRTAGDRGVNEQFF. CDR3 in DNA: TGTGCCAGCCGCACGGCGGGGGACAGGGGGGTCAATGAGCAGTTCTTC.

The chain is built from TRBV5-4 and TRBJ2-1; D may be TRBD2 (6 bases). V was clipped by 3 bases and J by 2 bases, with 18 bases between them. Germline V gene sequence: CDR1 SGHNT, CDR2 YYREEE (reference sequence). The CDR3 has 17 amino acids. CDR3: CASSSEYGSVTYNEQFF. For the CDR3, the DNA is TGTGCCAGCAGCTCGGAATACGGGAGCGTTACCTACAATGAGCAGTTCTTC.

The V gene is TRBV4-1, the J gene TRBJ2-1, with D hard to call. The germline gives CDR1 MGHRA, CDR2 YSYEKL. V shed 0 bases and J shed 15 bases, with 12 bases lying between them. The CDR3 is made up of 12 amino acids. The DNA of the CDR3 is TGCGCCAGCAGCCAAGATTCGGGTGACCCGTTCTTC. This translates into CASSQDSGDPFF.

In this sample, this clone turned up a few times. V and J are TRBV5-1 and TRBJ1-1; 11 bases are shared with TRBD1. This CDR3 has 15 amino acids. The junction had 6 bases not matched to a gene; V was cut back by 4 bases and J by 4 bases. Germline loops: CDR1 SGHRS, CDR2 YFSETQ. The DNA of the CDR3 is TGCGCCAGCAGCCTACATGGGACAGGGGGCACTGAAGCTTTCTTT. Protein: CASSLHGTGGTEAFF.

The V and J genes are TRBV27 and TRBJ1-2; tentatively, D is TRBD1 (6 bases). Germline CDR1 and CDR2: MNHEY and SMNVEV (reference sequence). This CDR3 region has 13 residues. V lost 6 bases and J 5 bases, leaving 13 bases between the germline ends. CDR3 in DNA: TGTGCCAGCAGATCAGGGGCGGGATATGGCTACACCTTC. This gives the protein CASRSGAGYGYTF.

V and J are TRBV9 and TRBJ1-2; 7 nucleotides line up with TRBD1. The ends lost 3 bases at V and 4 bases at J; junction bases unmatched: 12. CDR3 length equals 16 residues. Germline values: CDR1 SGDLS, CDR2 YYNGEE. DNA for the CDR3: TGTGCCAGCAGCGCTCCCCGACAGGGTATACGCTATGGCTACACCTTC. Amino acids: CASSAPRQGIRYGYTF.

The rearrangement joins TRBV6-6 to TRBJ1-1, with 8 bases aligning to TRBD1. The trim removed 4 bases at V and 6 bases at J, leaving 13 bases unmatched. The CDR3 contains 16 residues. Germline assignment: CDR1 MNHNY and CDR2 SVGAGI (reference sequence). The CDR3 nucleotides read TGTGCCAGCAGTTCAAAATACCAGGGGGCGGGATCTGAAGCTTTCTTT. This gives the protein CASSSKYQGAGSEAFF.

The V and J genes are TRBV5-1 and TRBJ1-3, with a tentative D call TRBD1 (5 bases). CDR1 SGHRS and CDR2 YFSETQ come from the germline V gene. Trimming pared 4 bases from V and 3 bases from J, leaving 8 bases between. The CDR3 covers 13 residues. The CDR3 sequence: CASSADSGNTIYF. The CDR3 DNA follows: TGCGCCAGCAGCGCCGACAGTGGAAACACCATATATTTT.

As to this clone: Other nucleotide sequences in the sample specify the same CDR3. The V and J genes are TRBV28 and TRBJ1-2; D is undetermined. Trimming pared 6 bases from V and 2 bases from J, leaving 4 bases between. Germline V gene sequence: CDR1 MDHEN, CDR2 SYDVKM. The CDR3 spans 11 residues. CDR3 nucleotide sequence: TGTGCCAGCAGCTCCAACTATGGCTACACCTTC. Its protein is CASSSNYGYTF.

This chain connects TRBV2 to TRBJ2-6; no firm D call. This CDR3 spans 14 amino acids. CDR1 and CDR2 from the germline V gene are SNHLY and FYNNEI. The V end lost 4 bases, the J end lost 4 bases, and 8 bases lay between the germline ends. The DNA of the CDR3 is TGTGCCAGCAGTGCATTAAAGGGGGCCAACGTCCTGACTTTC. Its translation is CASSALKGANVLTF.

The V call is TRBV15, the J call TRBJ2-1; 8 bases are shared with TRBD2. The CDR3 extends over 17 amino acids. Germline loops: CDR1 LNHNV, CDR2 YYDKDF (reference sequence). V was clipped by 0 bases and J by 5 bases; unmatched bases: 9. This chain's CDR3 is CATSRDDQAGDNNEQFF. The CDR3 nucleotides read TGTGCCACCAGCAGAGATGACCAAGCGGGAGATAACAATGAGCAGTTCTTC.

The V gene is TRBV4-1, the J gene TRBJ2-3; a weak D match, TRBD2 (5 bases). V lost 4 bases and J lost 6, with 14 bases in between. The CDR3 sequence is 14 residues long. Germline values: CDR1 MGHRA, CDR2 YSYEKL. CDR3 sequence reads: CASSRSSRGDTQYF. For the CDR3, the DNA is TGCGCCAGCAGCCGGAGTAGCCGAGGGGATACGCAGTATTTT.

The CDR3: CAQRQGPSYEQYF. For the CDR3, the DNA is TGTGCCCAGAGGCAGGGCCCTTCCTACGAGCAGTACTTC. This rearrangement joins TRBV30 to TRBJ2-7; TRBD1 might be the D (5 bases). The V gene lost 8 bases and the J gene lost 1 base, with 15 bases spanning the gap. Germline V gene data show CDR1 as GTSNPN and CDR2 as SVGIG (reference sequence). CDR3 size: 13 residues.

The V gene is TRBV6-5, the J gene TRBJ1-2; D is unclear. The length of the CDR3 is 15 residues. CDR1 MNHEY and CDR2 SVGAGI come from the germline V gene. The V end lost 6 bases, the J end lost 8 bases, and 22 bases lay between the germline ends. CDR3 region: CASRLEENAVSGYTF. CDR3 DNA: TGTGCCAGCAGACTCGAAGAGAACGCGGTCAGCGGCTACACCTTC.

The V gene is TRBV25-1, the J gene TRBJ1-5; possible D gene TRBD1, 5 bases. Between the trimmed V and J ends, which lost 3 bases and 3 bases, there was a span of 12 bases. Looked up from germline, CDR1 is MGHDK and CDR2 is SYGVNS. This CDR3 region has 15 residues. The CDR3 DNA is TGTGCCAGCAGTGACGCGCAGGGCGACAATCAGCCCCAGCATTTT. Its protein product is CASSDAQGDNQPQHF.